A single sample gave rise to the 28 T cell receptor beta chains below, sequenced in a study of cytomegalovirus exposure and HLA in healthy donors. Both 60 Vbeta primers and 13 Jbeta primers went into the PCR. The repertoire was sequenced with immunoSEQ multiplex PCR; TCRdb's copy has only in-frame clones and lacks some. Altogether about 110,000 clones are present, 10% to 15% being singletons, with the ten largest covering more than 15%. The sequencing sample was made of PBMCs. These receptors all come from a man between 35 and 55 years old in good health and CMV-seropositive.

The chain recombines TRBV4-3 with TRBJ2-3; TRBD2 matches at 13 bases. V gave up 1 base and J gave up 1 base; unmatched junction bases: 2. CDR3 length equals 17 residues. Germline V CDR1 and CDR2: LGHNA, YSLEER. The CDR3 coding sequence is TGCGCCAGCAGCCAAGGGACTAGCGGGAGTGGCACAGATACGCAGTATTTT. Encoded protein: CASSQGTSGSGTDTQYF.

This clone appeared a few times. The chain has TRBV4-2 and TRBJ2-1, with 10 positions matching TRBD2. Germline CDR1 and CDR2: LGHNA and YNFKEQ. V dropped 3 bases and J dropped 5; count of bases not matched to a gene: 7. The CDR3 extends over 16 amino acids. The CDR3 region has the DNA TGTGCCAGCAGCCATGTAACTAGCGGGATTAACAATGAGCAGTTCTTC. Protein product: CASSHVTSGINNEQFF.

The V and J genes are TRBV19 and TRBJ2-2; D is ambiguous. The CDR3 spans 15 residues. Germline CDR1 and CDR2: LNHDA and SQIVND (reference sequence). Trimming removed 1 base from V and 0 bases from J, with 6 bases in between. CDR3 protein: CASSIGQANTGELFF. For the CDR3, the DNA is TGTGCCAGTAGTATAGGGCAGGCGAACACCGGGGAGCTGTTTTTT.

This clone was seen more than once but under ten times. V gene TRBV7-9 combines with J gene TRBJ1-1; 7 bases are shared with TRBD1. The germline gives CDR1 SEHNR, CDR2 FQNEAQ (reference sequence). With 5 bases clipped from V and 3 bases from J, the junction kept 3 bases outside the gene matches. The CDR3 is made up of 13 amino acids. The CDR3 is CASSLDRDTEAFF. DNA of the CDR3: TGTGCCAGCAGCCTCGACAGGGACACTGAAGCTTTCTTT.

There are a few counts of this clone. V usage is TRBV10-2 and J usage is TRBJ1-1; TRBD1 agrees at 7 bases. This CDR3 region has 18 residues. With V trimmed by 6 bases and J by 0 bases, 16 bases remained unmatched. Germline CDR1 and CDR2: WSHSY and SAAADI. CDR3 region: CASRTTPGQNYMNTEAFF. Written as DNA, the CDR3 is TGCGCCAGCAGAACCACCCCGGGACAGAACTACATGAACACTGAAGCTTTCTTT.

The genes are TRBV12-5 and TRBJ2-5; maybe TRBD1 (5 bases). V was trimmed by 6 bases and J by 2 bases, leaving 19 bases between them. This CDR3 contains 16 residues. From germline, CDR1 is LGHNT and CDR2 FRNRAP. The CDR3, as DNA: TGTGCTAGTGGGTTCGGGCAGGGATTGGGGCAAGAGACCCAGTACTTC. Its translation: CASGFGQGLGQETQYF.

This clone was seen a few times. Other DNA sequences in this specimen translate into the identical CDR3. The chain recombines TRBV19 with TRBJ1-1; 9 nucleotides align to TRBD1. V lost 5 bases and J lost 5; bases outside the gene matches: 3. The CDR3 sequence is 13 residues long. Looked up from germline, CDR1 is LNHDA and CDR2 is SQIVND (reference sequence). The chain's CDR3 is CASSDRGGTEAFF. DNA of the CDR3: TGTGCCAGTAGTGACAGGGGGGGAACTGAAGCTTTCTTT.

The chain links TRBV29-1 to TRBJ2-7; 8 bases are shared with TRBD1. CDR1 SQVTM and CDR2 ANQGSEA come from the germline V gene. Losses at the gene ends were 4 bases for V and 0 bases for J; bases not matched to a gene: 20. The CDR3 loop spans 19 amino acids. The CDR3 here is CSVGITTGPGTGTSYEQYF. The CDR3 nucleotides read TGCAGCGTTGGTATAACCACAGGTCCCGGGACAGGAACCTCCTACGAGCAGTACTTC.

This clone was counted between two and nine times. The CDR3 sequence is CASLTGTGVTDTQYF. CDR3 DNA: TGCGCCAGCCTAACCGGGACAGGGGTCACAGATACGCAGTATTTT. This chain links TRBV5-1 with TRBJ2-3; 10 bases are a match to TRBD1. The germline V gene encodes CDR1 SGHRS and CDR2 YFSETQ. The CDR3 spans 15 residues. V trimming: 7 bases; J trimming: 2 bases; junction bases outside the gene matches: 7.

This clone was seen only a few times. CDR3 nucleotide sequence: TGTGCCAGCAGTCCCGGAGCTGGAGAAGCTTTCTTT. Translation gives CASSPGAGEAFF. This chain connects TRBV6-6 to TRBJ1-1; D remains ambiguous. The germline CDR1 and CDR2 sequences are MNHNY and SVGAGI (reference sequence). The V end lost 5 bases, the J end lost 8 bases, and 12 bases lay between the germline ends. The CDR3 sequence is 12 residues long.

The table lists this clone with a few counts. This rearrangement joins TRBV7-8 to TRBJ2-2, with D possibly being TRBD1 (7 bases). From germline, CDR1 is SGHVS and CDR2 FQNEAQ. V lost 0 bases, J lost 5 bases, and 22 bases lay in between. The CDR3 consists of 19 residues. The CDR3 nucleotides are TGTGCCAGCAGCTTAGCGGAGTATAGTGCGGGGACAGCGACCGGGGAGCTGTTTTTT. It specifies CASSLAEYSAGTATGELFF.

This rearrangement joins TRBV2 to TRBJ1-1; 8 bases align to TRBD1. Germline V lookup: CDR1 SNHLY, CDR2 FYNNEI. The CDR3 is 13 amino acids. The V and J ends lost 6 bases and 4 bases, in that order; junction bases with no gene match: 4. This CDR3 reads CASSRTGPTEAFF. DNA for the CDR3: TGTGCCAGCAGCCGGACAGGGCCCACTGAAGCTTTCTTT.

In its sample, this clone was seen a few times. The DNA of the CDR3 is TGTGCCAGCCACCTACAGGGAGGCACAGATACGCAGTATTTT. Translating it yields CASHLQGGTDTQYF. The chain uses TRBV6-6 and TRBJ2-3; maybe TRBD1 (6 bases). The CDR3 extends over 14 amino acids. Trimming removed 8 bases at V and 1 base at J, with 13 bases between. Per the germline V gene, CDR1 is MNHNY and CDR2 is SVGAGI (reference sequence).

The chain carries TRBV29-1 and TRBJ2-7; maybe TRBD2 (6 bases). This CDR3 spans 13 amino acids. The V gene's germline CDR1 is SQVTM and CDR2 ANQGSEA. The CDR3 coding sequence is TGCAGTTACGGGACTCCAAACTCCTACGAGCAGTACTTC. As protein: CSYGTPNSYEQYF.

This clone occurred once. The gene calls are TRBV15 and TRBJ2-5; D is possibly TRBD1 (6 bases). The CDR3 length is 15 residues. Germline CDR1 reads LNHNV; CDR2 reads YYDKDF (reference sequence). V gave up 1 base and J gave up 3 bases, with 12 bases separating them. The CDR3 DNA reads as TGTGCCACCAGCAGAGCTACAGGGTGGGAAGAGACCCAGTACTTC. Translated: CATSRATGWEETQYF.

The chain is built from TRBV19 and TRBJ1-5, with 9 bases fitting TRBD1. The V gene end was trimmed by 5 bases and the J gene end by 7 bases; junction bases not matched to a gene: 6. CDR3 length: 14 amino acids. From germline, CDR1 is LNHDA and CDR2 SQIVND (reference sequence). CDR3 nucleotide sequence: TGTGCCAGTAGTGTAGGGACAGGGTTACAGCCCCAGCATTTT. It codes for CASSVGTGLQPQHF.

The rearrangement links TRBV19 to TRBJ2-5, with 7 nucleotides matching TRBD2. The CDR3 is made up of 17 amino acids. Per the germline V gene, CDR1 is LNHDA and CDR2 is SQIVND (reference sequence). Unmatched junction bases numbered 10, after V lost 3 bases and J lost 0 bases. CDR3 region: CASSIRGLESYQETQYF. CDR3 coding DNA: TGTGCCAGTAGTATCAGAGGACTAGAGAGCTACCAAGAGACCCAGTACTTC.

This clone was detected only a few times. The rearrangement uses TRBV28 and TRBJ1-1; 7 nucleotides match TRBD1. CDR1 is MDHEN and CDR2 is SYDVKM in the germline V gene. The V and J ends lost 6 bases and 1 base, in that order; junction bases with no gene match: 11. The CDR3 covers 16 residues. DNA for the CDR3: TGTGCCAGCAGCCCAACACAGGGGCCAAAGAACACTGAAGCTTTCTTT. Its translation: CASSPTQGPKNTEAFF.

This sequence joins TRBV7-9 and TRBJ1-2; D unclear. The CDR3 spans 13 residues. V lost 5 bases and J 4 bases, leaving 11 bases between the germline ends. Germline CDR1 is SEHNR and CDR2 is FQNEAQ (reference sequence). The CDR3 nucleotides are TGTGCCAGCAGCGCAGGAGGAGTCTATGGCTACACCTTC. It translates to CASSAGGVYGYTF.

The rearrangement uses TRBV2 and TRBJ2-3; 9 nucleotides line up with TRBD2. The V and J ends lost 4 bases and 2 bases, in that order; junction bases with no gene match: 7. The germline V gene encodes CDR1 SNHLY and CDR2 FYNNEI. This CDR3 contains 16 residues. The CDR3 DNA sequence: TGTGCCAGCAGTGTTCGGCTAGCGGGGATCACAGATACGCAGTATTTT. It encodes CASSVRLAGITDTQYF.

The J gene is TRBJ1-1, the V gene TRBV18; tentative D call: TRBD1 (6 bases). Trimming stripped 2 bases from V and 7 bases from J, with 20 bases between. Looked up from germline, CDR1 is KGHSH and CDR2 is LQKENI. CDR3 length: 16 amino acids. CDR3 DNA: TGTGCCAGCTCACCATTGACTGGGACAACCGGGGATGAAGCTTTCTTT. Protein sequence: CASSPLTGTTGDEAFF.

The chain uses TRBV4-3 and TRBJ1-2; 7 bases line up with TRBD1. In germline, CDR1 is LGHNA, CDR2 YSLEER. CDR3 size: 15 residues. Losses at the gene ends were 4 bases for V and 1 base for J; bases not matched to a gene: 6. The CDR3 region has the DNA TGCGCCAGCAGCCCTCGGACAGGTAGTAACTATGGCTACACCTTC. This codes for CASSPRTGSNYGYTF.

This clone was picked up a small number of times. The chain is built from TRBV7-9 and TRBJ1-1, with 8 bases fitting TRBD1. Per germline, CDR1 SEHNR and CDR2 FQNEAQ (reference sequence). With 2 bases clipped from V and 8 bases from J, the junction kept 7 bases outside the gene matches. The CDR3 covers 14 residues. CDR3 sequence: CASSLSGGIFEAFF. The DNA for the CDR3 is TGTGCCAGCAGCTTATCAGGGGGCATTTTCGAAGCTTTCTTT.

This rearrangement joins TRBV7-2 to TRBJ2-7, with TRBD1 as a possible D gene (5 bases). This CDR3 is 13 amino acids long. Looked up from germline, CDR1 is SGHTA and CDR2 is FQGNSA. Trimming removed 6 bases from V and 2 bases from J, with 11 bases in between. CDR3 sequence reads: CASRFDSAYEQYF. CDR3 nucleotide sequence: TGTGCCAGCAGATTTGACAGTGCCTACGAGCAGTACTTC.

This clone was observed a few times. The rearrangement links TRBV5-1 to TRBJ2-7, with 8 bases fitting TRBD1. From germline, CDR1 is SGHRS and CDR2 YFSETQ. The length of the CDR3 is 13 residues. V lost 4 bases, J lost 2 bases, and 2 bases stayed unmatched. In DNA form, the CDR3 reads TGCGCCAGCAGCCTGACAGGGGCCTACGAGCAGTACTTC. Protein sequence: CASSLTGAYEQYF.

The sample holds a few counts of this clone. The chain joins TRBV18 to TRBJ1-2, with D maybe TRBD1 (6 bases). This CDR3 is built from 16 residues. The ends were cut back, 1 base at V and 8 bases at J, with 20 bases in the middle. The germline gives CDR1 KGHSH, CDR2 LQKENI. DNA of the CDR3: TGTGCCAGCTCACCACAGGGCACAGGGACCATTGGGGGCTACACCTTC. It is translated as CASSPQGTGTIGGYTF.

In this sample, this clone turned up a few times. J is TRBJ2-7 and V is TRBV4-1, with TRBD2 identical over 10 bases. Losses at the gene ends were 3 bases for V and 6 bases for J; bases not matched to a gene: 8. Germline V lookup: CDR1 MGHRA, CDR2 YSYEKL. The CDR3 has 15 amino acids. This CDR3 is CASSHQSLAGVEQYF. As DNA, the CDR3 is TGCGCCAGCAGCCATCAAAGTCTAGCGGGAGTCGAGCAGTACTTC.

This clone showed up just a few times. CDR3 sequence: CASSLLAGSNEQFF. CDR3 nucleotides: TGCGCCAGCAGCCTACTAGCTGGGTCCAATGAGCAGTTCTTC. V usage is TRBV5-1 and J usage is TRBJ2-1; D may be TRBD2 (6 bases). V was trimmed by 4 bases and J by 6 bases, leaving 14 bases between them. Germline loops: CDR1 SGHRS, CDR2 YFSETQ. The CDR3 has 14 amino acids. The whole variable domain, filled in from reference TRBV5-1 and TRBJ2-1, reads KAGVTQTPRYLIKTRGQQVTLSCSPISGHRSVSWYQQTPGQGLQFLFEYFSETQRNKGNFPGRFSGRQFSNSRSEMNVSTLELGDSALYLCASSLLAGSNEQFFGPGTRLTVL.